The T cell receptor beta chain described here comes from a study of blood T cell repertoires in COVID-19 (dated by TCRdb to about 2020). With regard to the full study: Samples from collaborators originated in the United States, Italy and Spain and spanned both the acute and convalescent phases of COVID-19. The material from the prospective study consisted of cDNA or gDNA derived from T cells, B-cell-depleted T cells, or PBMCs. The dataset comprised deeply sampled blood TCRbeta repertoires from subjects exposed to, actively infected with, or recovered from COVID-19. The repertoires were released in a freely available public database intended as a resource for research on the immune response to SARS-CoV-2. The samples were drawn from two sources: the first 160 participants of the ongoing ImmuneRACE study, and 950 to 1,500 subjects contributed by 6 global collaborators. The sample metadata nearly always contained a de-identified subject ID, COVID-19 status, age in years and sex. Where available, HLA class I and class II types were taken from metadata supplied by the sample provider and were not determined by assay-based typing.

CDR1 and CDR2, looked up from the germline V gene (reference sequence), are MNHNY and SVGAGI. Trimming takes 6 bases from V and 6 bases from J, and the germline ends sit 11 bases apart. CDR3 length: 12 amino acids, cysteine to phenylalanine. Here the CDR3 DNA is all that survives: 36 bases in frame from base 1. Each collaborating institution followed its own protocols to collect whole blood in K2EDTA tubes. For TCRbeta analysis, collaborator samples were shipped as frozen whole blood, as isolated PBMCs, or as DNA extracted from either sample type. TCRbeta CDR3 regions were amplified from genomic DNA using the immunoSEQ Assay, a bias-controlled multiplex PCR. The source study handled its data this way. The number of nucleated cells in each sample was estimated from the amplification of reference gene primers within the assay. Sequence reads were collapsed and filtered to measure the absolute abundance of every unique TCRbeta CDR3 rearrangement. Productive Simpson clonality was computed per sample as the square root of Simpson's diversity index over productive rearrangements. TCRdb stores this immuneACCESS table with in-frame sequences only. Part of the clones is absent; in the studies checked, under half of the shortfall reflects unresolved V genes, and no reason is known for the rest. V and J calls plus clone size are reproduced from that table; the DNA served to infer D and trimming. The sample yields under 85,000 clones; around 82% were counted once. The ten largest clones represent about 42% of the sample.

The investigation overall reported the following: Clinical and demographic metadata were provided uncurated, with the amount varying by source and participant.

As for this clone: Its specific antigen is unknown. No much larger clonotype is one base removed from it; base qualities were not supplied.

The chain is encoded by TRBV6-6 joined to TRBJ1-1; the D gene is not confidently resolved. The origin of this receptor is a man at least 80 years old with active or convalescent COVID-19. Sequenced material: peripheral blood. The encoded CDR3 is CASSKPGAEAFF. The DNA sequence is TGTGCCAGCAGCAAACCGGGAGCTGAAGCTTTCTTT.